These 20 T cell receptor beta chains originate from one sample sequenced in a study of blood T cell repertoires in COVID-19. Generated by immunoSEQ multiplex PCR, the TCRdb table keeps only in-frame clones and is missing some. The data hold around 160,000 clones, with approximately 80% observed a single time. Sequenced material: peripheral blood. The origin of the receptors is a woman in her thirties or forties with active or convalescent COVID-19.

This chain connects TRBV12-5 to TRBJ1-6, with D hard to call. Germline lookup yields CDR1 LGHNT and CDR2 FRNRAP. This CDR3 spans 12 amino acids. The ends were cut back, 6 bases at V and 4 bases at J, with 4 bases in the middle. CDR3 sequence reads: CASGPYNSPLHF. The CDR3 DNA follows: TGTGCTAGTGGCCCTTATAATTCACCCCTCCACTTT.

The chain couples TRBV28 to TRBJ2-7; no reliable D call. V was pared by 1 base and J by 5 bases, with 9 bases between. The CDR3 runs to 13 residues. Germline V gene data show CDR1 as MDHEN and CDR2 as SYDVKM. CDR3 DNA sequence: TGTGCCAGCAGTTTATCACCCCTAAACGAGCAGTACTTC. Its protein product is CASSLSPLNEQYF. The full variable domain, rest sourced from reference TRBV28 and TRBJ2-7, is DVKVTQSSRYLVKRTGEKVFLECVQDMDHENMFWYRQDPGLGLRLIYFSYDVKMKEKGDIPEGYSVSREKKERFSLILESASTNQTSMYLCASSLSPLNEQYFGPGTRLTVT.

The V call is TRBV21-1, the J call TRBJ1-2. TRBV21-1 is annotated as a pseudogene. This CDR3 spans 13 amino acids. As DNA, the CDR3 is TGTGCCAGCAGCCCACGGGCGGGGGTAGGCTACACCTTC. This codes for CASSPRAGVGYTF.

The CDR3: CASSFGRGITDTQYF. CDR3 nucleotide sequence: TGTGCCAGCAGTTTCGGCAGGGGTATCACAGATACGCAGTATTTT. J is TRBJ2-3 and V is TRBV28, with D perhaps TRBD1 (6 bases). Trimming shortened V by 3 bases and J by 2 bases, and 12 bases separated the two germline ends. The CDR3 has 15 amino acids. Germline-derived CDR1 and CDR2 are MDHEN and SYDVKM. The complete variable domain, with remaining parts taken from reference TRBV28 and TRBJ2-3, reads DVKVTQSSRYLVKRTGEKVFLECVQDMDHENMFWYRQDPGLGLRLIYFSYDVKMKEKGDIPEGYSVSREKKERFSLILESASTNQTSMYLCASSFGRGITDTQYFGPGTRLTVL.

This chain uses TRBV2 with TRBJ1-1; weak D call: TRBD1 (6 bases). The CDR3 length is 14 residues. V was clipped by 6 bases and J by 0 bases, with 11 bases between them. CDR1 and CDR2 (germline): SNHLY, FYNNEI. CDR3 amino acids: CASREQGVNTEAFF. The DNA for the CDR3 is TGTGCCAGCAGGGAACAGGGTGTGAACACTGAAGCTTTCTTT.

The V gene is TRBV6-6, the J gene TRBJ1-1; TRBD1 aligns across 10 bases. There are 15 residues in the CDR3. V shed 2 bases and J 7 bases; nucleotides not matched to a gene: 7. Per germline, CDR1 MNHNY and CDR2 SVGAGI (reference sequence). CDR3 loop: CASSYRQGASGEAFF. As DNA, the CDR3 is TGTGCCAGCAGTTACCGACAGGGGGCGTCGGGTGAAGCTTTCTTT.

This clone was found once. The chain is built from TRBV4-2 and TRBJ1-4; no clear D. Germline CDR1 LGHNA, CDR2 YNFKEQ. The CDR3 loop spans 14 amino acids. V lost 4 bases, J lost 6 bases, and 12 bases lay in between. This chain's CDR3 is CASSPLRNDEKLFF. The CDR3 coding sequence is TGTGCCAGCAGCCCCCTCAGGAATGATGAAAAACTGTTTTTT.

The CDR3 region has the DNA TGTGCCAGCAGCTTATTCGGGGGGCAGACTGAAGCTTTCTTT. It encodes CASSLFGGQTEAFF. The rearrangement joins TRBV7-9 to TRBJ1-1; weak D call: TRBD1 (6 bases). The CDR3 has 14 amino acids. CDR1 and CDR2 (germline): SEHNR, FQNEAQ (reference sequence). V gave up 2 bases and J gave up 5 bases, with 12 bases separating them.

CDR3 protein: CASSNKFTGNAGFSRSFTQYF. In DNA, the CDR3 is TGTGCCAGCAGCAACAAATTCACAGGAAACGCCGGATTCTCTCGGTCTTTTACGCAGTATTTT. The gene calls are TRBV21-1 and TRBJ2-3; the listed D gene, TRBD1, was not tested against the DNA. TRBV21-1 is assigned pseudogene status. The CDR3 is made up of 21 amino acids.

The V call is TRBV16, the J call TRBJ1-3; 7 bases line up with TRBD1. CDR1 and CDR2 (germline): KGHSY, FQNENV. The CDR3 spans 16 residues. Trimming at V came to 6 bases and at J to 4 bases, leaving 12 bases not matched to a gene. The CDR3 region is CASSPSTGLLGNTIYF. DNA for the CDR3: TGTGCCAGCAGTCCCTCGACAGGGCTTTTGGGAAACACCATATATTTT.

In DNA form, the CDR3 reads TGTGCCAGCAGTTACGAGACAGTTGCAACTAATGAAAAACTGTTTTTT. It codes for CASSYETVATNEKLFF. The chain is built from TRBV6-5 and TRBJ1-4, with a possible D match to TRBD1 (5 bases). The germline CDR1 and CDR2 sequences are MNHEY and SVGAGI. V was trimmed by 2 bases and J by 0 bases, leaving 10 bases between them. The length of the CDR3 is 16 residues.

The genes are TRBV6-5 and TRBJ1-6; 10 nucleotides line up with TRBD1. The germline V gene encodes CDR1 MNHEY and CDR2 SVGAGI. The J segment lost 7 bases and the V segment lost 8 bases, leaving 5 bases of the junction unmatched. The CDR3 spans 14 residues. In DNA, the CDR3 is TGTGCCAGCCGAGGGACAGGGGTGAATTCACCCCTCCACTTT. This translates into CASRGTGVNSPLHF.

The rearrangement links TRBV7-9 to TRBJ2-3; a weak D match, TRBD1 (6 bases). Germline V CDR1 and CDR2: SEHNR, FQNEAQ (reference sequence). The germline V and J ends were trimmed by 3 bases and 6 bases, with 16 bases remaining between them. This CDR3 contains 15 residues. The CDR3 nucleotides are TGTGCCAGCAGCTTCCAGGGGTCCATCAGGGATACGCAGTATTTT. Its protein is CASSFQGSIRDTQYF.

This sequence joins TRBV28 and TRBJ2-7; 8 bases are a match to TRBD1. The V gene's germline CDR1 is MDHEN and CDR2 SYDVKM. Unmatched junction bases numbered 4, after V lost 6 bases and J lost 0 bases. The CDR3 length is 14 residues. In DNA form, the CDR3 reads TGTGCCAGCAGACGACAGGGGCCCTCCTACGAGCAGTACTTC. Translating gives CASRRQGPSYEQYF.

V usage is TRBV30 and J usage is TRBJ2-5; 7 bases are shared with TRBD2. V lost 1 base and J lost 6; bases outside the gene matches: 8. The CDR3 has 14 residues. Germline V gene sequence: CDR1 GTSNPN, CDR2 SVGIG (reference sequence). CDR3 amino acids: CAWSGGRGQKTQYF. CDR3 bases: TGTGCCTGGAGTGGGGGGAGGGGTCAGAAGACCCAGTACTTC.

This clone was seen a few times. The chain is built from TRBV5-1 and TRBJ2-7; 9 bases line up with TRBD1. V was clipped by 4 bases and J by 1 base; unmatched bases: 6. The CDR3 runs 15 residues. CDR1 is SGHRS and CDR2 is YFSETQ in the germline V gene. CDR3 residues: CASSLFGTGSYEQYF. CDR3 nucleotides: TGCGCCAGCAGCCTGTTCGGGACAGGGTCCTACGAGCAGTACTTC.

This chain joins TRBV2 and TRBJ1-4; no firm D call. This CDR3 has 19 residues. Germline V gene sequence: CDR1 SNHLY, CDR2 FYNNEI. Trimming stripped 4 bases from V and 0 bases from J, with 21 bases between. The DNA of the CDR3 is TGTGCCAGCAGTGGTGGATGGGGAGGGATTATTTCAACTAATGAAAAACTGTTTTTT. Its protein is CASSGGWGGIISTNEKLFF.

In its sample, this clone was seen once. The chain employs TRBV28 and TRBJ1-3, with 8 bases fitting TRBD1. V was pared by 5 bases and J by 0 bases, with 3 bases of the junction left unmatched. CDR1 is MDHEN, CDR2 SYDVKM, per germline. The CDR3 has 15 residues. This CDR3 reads CASSRGQDSGNTIYF. The CDR3 nucleotides read TGTGCCAGCAGTCGGGGACAGGACTCTGGAAACACCATATATTTT.

Points on this clone: Other DNA sequences within the sample encode an identical CDR3. The chain links TRBV19 to TRBJ1-1; no reliable D call. The V gene's germline CDR1 is LNHDA and CDR2 SQIVND (reference sequence). This CDR3 comprises 12 residues. Trimming removed 3 bases from V and 4 bases from J, with 6 bases in between. The CDR3 loop reads CASSMRVTEAFF. Written as DNA, the CDR3 is TGTGCCAGTAGTATGCGGGTCACTGAAGCTTTCTTT.

In its sample, this clone was seen a few times. This chain uses TRBV15 with TRBJ1-4; TRBD1 might be the D (6 bases). The germline CDR1 and CDR2 sequences are LNHNV and YYDKDF (reference sequence). CDR3 size: 17 residues. V was pared by 0 bases and J by 5 bases, with 16 bases between. The DNA for the CDR3 is TGTGCCACCAGCAGAGACCTAACAGGGCTGGGGAATGAAAAACTGTTTTTT. It codes for CATSRDLTGLGNEKLFF.